The 29 T cell receptor beta chains below come from one sample, sequenced in a study of immune evolution from preneoplasia to lung adenocarcinoma. The protocol was immunoSEQ multiplex PCR, while the TCRdb copy is restricted to in-frame clones and leaves out a portion. The sample includes approximately 11,000 clones, roughly three quarters of them seen just once. The sequenced material came from FFPE normal lung tissue adjacent to the tumor. The receptors shown here come from a person in their sixties or seventies with lung adenocarcinoma. Some clones in this sample may be carry-over from other donors' samples.

The genes are TRBV4-1 and TRBJ1-1; TRBD1 agrees at 7 bases. Germline trimming cut 3 bases from V and 8 bases from J; bases unmatched to any gene: 3. The CDR3 loop spans 12 amino acids. The V gene's germline CDR1 is MGHRA and CDR2 YSYEKL. The CDR3 nucleotides read TGCGCCAGCAGCCAGGCGACAGGGGAAGCTTTCTTT. The encoded protein is CASSQATGEAFF.

The rearrangement joins TRBV2 to TRBJ1-5; D call uncertain. Trimming stripped 1 base from V and 4 bases from J, with 5 bases between. This CDR3 has 13 amino acids. The V gene's germline CDR1 is SNHLY and CDR2 FYNNEI. The CDR3 protein is CASSEDRNQPQHF. The CDR3 nucleotides are TGTGCCAGCAGTGAAGACAGAAATCAGCCCCAGCATTTT.

There are a few counts of this clone. V usage is TRBV2 and J usage is TRBJ2-3, with 15 positions matching TRBD2. This CDR3 has 15 residues. The ends lost 6 bases at V and 4 bases at J; junction bases unmatched: 2. Germline V lookup: CDR1 SNHLY, CDR2 FYNNEI. CDR3 nucleotide sequence: TGTGCCAGCAGGGGACTAGCGGGAGGTGCAGATACGCAGTATTTT. Amino acids: CASRGLAGGADTQYF.

The J gene is TRBJ1-1, the V gene TRBV6-6; 9 bases align to TRBD1. This CDR3 has 15 amino acids. The V and J ends lost 5 bases and 6 bases, in that order; junction bases with no gene match: 10. CDR1 and CDR2 (germline): MNHNY, SVGAGI (reference sequence). CDR3 sequence reads: CASSAPDRGVPEAFF. In DNA form, the CDR3 reads TGTGCCAGCAGTGCGCCGGACAGGGGTGTCCCTGAAGCTTTCTTT.

V and J are TRBV7-8 and TRBJ2-7, with 8 bases aligning to TRBD2. CDR3 length: 14 residues. CDR1 is SGHVS and CDR2 is FQNEAQ in the germline V gene. V shed 4 bases and J 2 bases; nucleotides not matched to a gene: 4. The CDR3 nucleotides are TGTGCCAGCAGCTCACCGGGACTAGCCTACGAGCAGTACTTC. Its protein product is CASSSPGLAYEQYF.

V and J are TRBV5-5 and TRBJ2-2; 12 bases match TRBD2. Looked up from germline, CDR1 is SGHKS and CDR2 is YYEKEE (reference sequence). The CDR3 is 15 residues long. The trim removed 5 bases at V and 8 bases at J, leaving 7 bases unmatched. For the CDR3, the DNA is TGTGCCAGCAGACCCGGGACTAGCGGGTTTGGGGAGCTGTTTTTT. Amino acid sequence: CASRPGTSGFGELFF.

This chain links TRBV30 with TRBJ2-7; possible D gene TRBD2, 6 bases. V shed 2 bases and J shed 0 bases, with 14 bases lying between them. The germline V gene has CDR1 GTSNPN and CDR2 SVGIG (reference sequence). CDR3 length: 15 residues. The CDR3 coding sequence is TGTGCCTGGAGTAAAGGAGGGTCACTCTCCTACGAGCAGTACTTC. This codes for CAWSKGGSLSYEQYF.

This chain joins TRBV27 and TRBJ2-5; D is undetermined. V lost 6 bases and J lost 5, with 19 bases in between. Per germline, CDR1 MNHEY and CDR2 SMNVEV (reference sequence). The length of the CDR3 is 15 residues. The CDR3 reads CASSPRFFGKETQYF. The CDR3 nucleotides are TGTGCCAGCAGCCCCCGATTCTTCGGAAAGGAGACCCAGTACTTC.

V and J are TRBV29-1 and TRBJ2-1; D unresolved. Germline V gene lookup returns CDR1 SQVTM and CDR2 ANQGSEA. V was clipped by 7 bases and J by 4 bases, with 8 bases between them. This CDR3 has 11 residues. The CDR3 DNA sequence: TGCAGCGCGGAAACGTACAATGAGCAGTTCTTC. This codes for CSAETYNEQFF.

This clone was seen only a few times. The V gene is TRBV7-8, the J gene TRBJ2-1; tentatively, D is TRBD1 (7 bases). Trimming pared 5 bases from V and 7 bases from J, leaving 18 bases between. Germline assignment: CDR1 SGHVS and CDR2 FQNEAQ. The CDR3 extends over 15 amino acids. The CDR3 protein is CASSPLGQGGNEQFF. The CDR3 nucleotides are TGTGCCAGCAGCCCCTTGGGGCAGGGGGGTAATGAGCAGTTCTTC.

V usage is TRBV4-1 and J usage is TRBJ1-2; D uncertain. Germline V lookup: CDR1 MGHRA, CDR2 YSYEKL. There are 15 residues in the CDR3. V was clipped by 1 base and J by 2 bases, with 11 bases between them. CDR3 protein: CASSQVLAGNYGYTF. The CDR3 coding sequence is TGCGCCAGCAGCCAAGTATTAGCGGGGAACTATGGCTACACCTTC.

The chain combines TRBV30 with TRBJ2-6; 7 bases align to TRBD1. Losses at the gene ends were 0 bases for V and 4 bases for J; bases not matched to a gene: 6. The CDR3 is made up of 16 amino acids. The germline V gene has CDR1 GTSNPN and CDR2 SVGIG (reference sequence). CDR3 coding DNA: TGTGCCTGGAGTGTGAGGGGGCTCGTAGGGGCCAACGTCCTGACTTTC. Residues: CAWSVRGLVGANVLTF.

The J gene is TRBJ2-7, the V gene TRBV15; a possible D gene is TRBD2 (6 bases). The CDR3 extends over 14 amino acids. Germline assignment: CDR1 LNHNV and CDR2 YYDKDF (reference sequence). Trimming stripped 1 base from V and 5 bases from J, with 12 bases between. CDR3 amino acids: CATSRGGADDEQYF. The CDR3 DNA is TGTGCCACCAGCAGAGGCGGGGCGGACGACGAGCAGTACTTC.

The chain couples TRBV6-6 to TRBJ1-4; tentatively, D is TRBD1 (5 bases). Germline CDR1 MNHNY, CDR2 SVGAGI (reference sequence). CDR3 length: 12 residues. V was cut by 6 bases and J by 7 bases, with 9 bases left in between. CDR3 DNA: TGTGCCAGCAGGTCCCAGGGTGAAAAACTGTTTTTT. Translation gives CASRSQGEKLFF.

This chain connects TRBV30 to TRBJ2-7; no clear D. This CDR3 region has 14 residues. Germline V gene lookup returns CDR1 GTSNPN and CDR2 SVGIG (reference sequence). V was cut by 0 bases and J by 3 bases, with 12 bases left in between. Here the CDR3 DNA reads TGTGCCTGGAGTGTACGAGCGAGATACTACGAGCAGTACTTC. Translating gives CAWSVRARYYEQYF.

This CDR3 reads CASSRAYEETQYF. The CDR3 coding sequence is TGTGCCAGTAGTCGTGCATATGAAGAGACCCAGTACTTC. This rearrangement joins TRBV19 to TRBJ2-5, with D unclear. V was shortened by 5 bases and J by 3 bases, with 10 bases between the two germline ends. The germline CDR1 and CDR2 sequences are LNHDA and SQIVND (reference sequence). This CDR3 is 13 amino acids long.

This clone has just a few counts. J is TRBJ2-5 and V is TRBV6-5; a possible D gene is TRBD1 (6 bases). The germline CDR1 and CDR2 sequences are MNHEY and SVGAGI. The germline V and J ends were trimmed by 3 bases and 1 base, with 9 bases remaining between them. This CDR3 region has 14 residues. CDR3 coding DNA: TGTGCCAGCAGTTATTTCAGGGGCCAAGAGACCCAGTACTTC. Translation: CASSYFRGQETQYF.

This clone is a singleton in its sample. The rearrangement uses TRBV30 and TRBJ1-4, with D perhaps TRBD1 (5 bases). This CDR3 is built from 14 residues. Germline assignment: CDR1 GTSNPN and CDR2 SVGIG (reference sequence). V lost 3 bases and J lost 7, with 15 bases in between. The DNA for the CDR3 is TGTGCCTGGAGGTTCGGGCAGGGAGGTGAAAAACTGTTTTTT. This encodes CAWRFGQGGEKLFF.

V and J are TRBV6-4 and TRBJ2-3, with D maybe TRBD1 (6 bases). Germline V gene data show CDR1 as MRHNA and CDR2 as SNTAGT. This CDR3 comprises 15 residues. Trimming stripped 2 bases from V and 1 base from J, with 10 bases between. Here the CDR3 DNA reads TGTGCCAGCAGTGACGACAAGGGGGGCACAGATACGCAGTATTTT. Translating it yields CASSDDKGGTDTQYF.

This clone was seen a few times. The V call is TRBV9, the J call TRBJ2-2; D call uncertain. The CDR3 runs 14 residues. V lost 7 bases, J lost 6 bases, and 16 bases lay in between. Germline V gene lookup returns CDR1 SGDLS and CDR2 YYNGEE. CDR3 coding DNA: TGTGCCAGCGGTCGGCAAGCCGACCCCGGGGAGCTGTTTTTT. This encodes CASGRQADPGELFF.

This clone was observed a single time. The chain is built from TRBV19 and TRBJ2-3; 10 bases agree with TRBD2. Germline CDR1 reads LNHDA; CDR2 reads SQIVND (reference sequence). Trimming cost V 7 bases and J 10 bases; bases outside gene matches: 17. This CDR3 spans 16 amino acids. DNA of the CDR3: TGTGCCAGTACTCGAGGGGGAGGAGCGGGAGGGGGTGCGCAGTATTTT. Its protein is CASTRGGGAGGGAQYF.

V is TRBV7-9 and J is TRBJ2-5; 15 bases align to TRBD2. J was trimmed by 4 bases and V by 3 bases; bases with no gene match: 6. The CDR3 runs 17 residues. Germline CDR1 reads SEHNR; CDR2 reads FQNEAQ (reference sequence). In DNA, the CDR3 is TGTGCCAGCAGCTTGGGACTAGCGGGAGGTCCTGTAGAGACCCAGTACTTC. Protein: CASSLGLAGGPVETQYF.

The chain is built from TRBV29-1 and TRBJ2-7; 11 bases agree with TRBD2. The J segment lost 1 base and the V segment lost 6 bases, leaving 5 bases of the junction unmatched. CDR1 and CDR2 (germline): SQVTM, ANQGSEA. This CDR3 spans 14 amino acids. The CDR3 region has the DNA TGCAGCGTAGCCGGGACTAGCGGTTCCTACGAGCAGTACTTC. It is translated as CSVAGTSGSYEQYF.

The chain couples TRBV2 to TRBJ2-1; 7 nucleotides match TRBD2. Germline V gives CDR1 SNHLY, CDR2 FYNNEI. With 5 bases clipped from V and 7 bases from J, the junction kept 8 bases outside the gene matches. The CDR3 is 14 residues long. CDR3 sequence reads: CASSRRDYRNEQFF. The CDR3 nucleotides read TGTGCCAGCAGTCGCCGGGACTACCGGAATGAGCAGTTCTTC. Full variable domain (remainder filled in from reference TRBV2 and TRBJ2-1): EPEVTQTPSHQVTQMGQEVILRCVPISNHLYFYWYRQILGQKVEFLVSFYNNEISEKSEIFDDQFSVERPDGSNFTLKIRSTKLEDSAMYFCASSRRDYRNEQFFGPGTRLTVL.

The gene calls are TRBV7-9 and TRBJ1-4; 7 nucleotides align to TRBD1. The V gene end was trimmed by 5 bases and the J gene end by 5 bases; junction bases not matched to a gene: 5. This CDR3 contains 14 residues. From germline, CDR1 is SEHNR and CDR2 FQNEAQ (reference sequence). The CDR3 bases are TGTGCCAGCAGCCAAGGGACAGTAAATGAAAAACTGTTTTTT. This gives the protein CASSQGTVNEKLFF.

This chain connects TRBV29-1 to TRBJ2-7; a possible D gene is TRBD2 (6 bases). CDR3 length: 15 amino acids. V was pared by 6 bases and J by 3 bases, with 21 bases between. Germline values: CDR1 SQVTM, CDR2 ANQGSEA. CDR3 region: CSVTRGGPSSYEQYF. The CDR3 bases are TGCAGCGTCACGAGGGGAGGACCGAGCAGCTACGAGCAGTACTTC.

The chain joins TRBV7-8 to TRBJ1-1; D is ambiguous. Trimming removed 4 bases from V and 5 bases from J, with 20 bases in between. CDR1 is SGHVS and CDR2 is FQNEAQ in the germline V gene. This CDR3 is built from 16 residues. CDR3: CASSSAAGGRGTEAFF. Here the CDR3 DNA reads TGTGCCAGCAGCTCCGCCGCGGGTGGACGGGGTACTGAAGCTTTCTTT.

The CDR3 nucleotides are TGTGCCAGCAGCTCGGGACAGAACAATGAGCAGTTCTTC. Translation gives CASSSGQNNEQFF. This chain links TRBV11-3 with TRBJ2-1; TRBD1 matches at 7 bases. Germline V gives CDR1 SGHNT, CDR2 YENEEA. V lost 4 bases and J lost 5; bases outside the gene matches: 2. The CDR3 is 13 residues long.

This clone has more than one count but fewer than ten. V and J are TRBV5-1 and TRBJ2-5, with 9 positions matching TRBD1. Germline values: CDR1 SGHRS, CDR2 YFSETQ. The CDR3 is 13 residues long. V trimming: 4 bases; J trimming: 9 bases; junction bases outside the gene matches: 7. CDR3 DNA sequence: TGCGCCAGCAGCCCACGGACAGGGGAAGCCCAGTACTTC. This translates into CASSPRTGEAQYF.